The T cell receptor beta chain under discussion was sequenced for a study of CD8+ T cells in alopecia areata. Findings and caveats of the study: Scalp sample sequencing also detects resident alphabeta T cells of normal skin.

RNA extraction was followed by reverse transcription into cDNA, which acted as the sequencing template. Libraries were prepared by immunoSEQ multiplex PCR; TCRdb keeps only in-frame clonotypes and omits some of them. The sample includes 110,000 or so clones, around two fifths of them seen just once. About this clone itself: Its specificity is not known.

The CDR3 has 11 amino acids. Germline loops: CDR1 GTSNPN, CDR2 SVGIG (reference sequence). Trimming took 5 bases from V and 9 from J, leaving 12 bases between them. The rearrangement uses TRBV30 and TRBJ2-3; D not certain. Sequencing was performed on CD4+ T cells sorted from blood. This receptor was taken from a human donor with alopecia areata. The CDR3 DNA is TGTGCCTGGGAAAACGTCCAAACGCAGTATTTT. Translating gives CAWENVQTQYF.